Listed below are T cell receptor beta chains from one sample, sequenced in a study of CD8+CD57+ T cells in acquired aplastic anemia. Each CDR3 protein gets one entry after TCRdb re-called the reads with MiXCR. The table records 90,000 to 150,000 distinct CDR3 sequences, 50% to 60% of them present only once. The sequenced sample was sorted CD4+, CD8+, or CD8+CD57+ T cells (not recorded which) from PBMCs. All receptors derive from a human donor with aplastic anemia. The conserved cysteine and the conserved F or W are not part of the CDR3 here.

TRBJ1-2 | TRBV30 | AWGTGQRAYGYT
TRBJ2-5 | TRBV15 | ATSSGPSAGDGETQY
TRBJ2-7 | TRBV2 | ASSVVAGREQY
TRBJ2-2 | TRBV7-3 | ASRQDGELF
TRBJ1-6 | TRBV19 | ASTVGSSYNPPLH
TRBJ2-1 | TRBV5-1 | ASSLGQGYYNEQF
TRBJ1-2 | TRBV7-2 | ASSLGGPANYGYT
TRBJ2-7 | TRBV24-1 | ATSDLRVLADSYEQY
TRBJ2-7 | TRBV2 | ASSRDYTSYEQY
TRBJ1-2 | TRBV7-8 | ASSLGGGYGYT
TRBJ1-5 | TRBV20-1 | SASPRDKPYQPQH
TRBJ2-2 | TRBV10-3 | AINGEANTGELF
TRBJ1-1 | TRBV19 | ASSLIRGTEAF
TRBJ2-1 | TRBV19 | ASTGGQEQF
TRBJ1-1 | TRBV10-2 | ASSEGNLWEQAF
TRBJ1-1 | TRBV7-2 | ASSFRDRKNTEAF
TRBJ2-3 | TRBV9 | ASSVASGGPDTQY
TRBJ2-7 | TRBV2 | ASSSGPPSYEQY
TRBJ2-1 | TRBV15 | ATSRFPPGTVTDSEQF
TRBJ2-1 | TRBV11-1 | ASSLVGDRGHNEQF
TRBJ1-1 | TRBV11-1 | ASSLGGAGGNTEAF
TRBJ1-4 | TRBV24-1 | ATSRVSNEKLF
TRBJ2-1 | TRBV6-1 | ASGGDEQF
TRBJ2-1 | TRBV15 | ATSGDRDRDYNEQF
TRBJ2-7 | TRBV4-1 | ASSRSGTGVAEQY
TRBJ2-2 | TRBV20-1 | SARLGQADTGELF
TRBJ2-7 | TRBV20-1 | SARGQGNRDEQY
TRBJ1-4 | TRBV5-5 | ASSLSPGDDEKLF
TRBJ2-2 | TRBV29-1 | SVRRPNTGELF
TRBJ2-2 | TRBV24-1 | ATSARSNTGELF
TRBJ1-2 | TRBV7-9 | ASGITGSGYT
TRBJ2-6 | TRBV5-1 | ASSQGRAGANVLT